Below, one T cell receptor beta chain is given with its context. This clone appeared a single time. Its antigen is currently not known. Base qualities are missing; no much larger clone stands one base away. The CDR3 holds 23 amino acids from the cysteine to the phenylalanine. The CDR3 DNA has 69 bases and is translated from base 1. V gives up 0 bases and J gives up 0 bases, and the segment between their germline ends measures 29 bases. Based on the germline V gene, the CDR1 and CDR2 sequences are LGHNT and FRNRAP. The library relied on the immunoSEQ multiplex PCR assay. Imported from immuneACCESS, the table was reduced by TCRdb to in-frame sequences with V and J called. These copies leave out some clones; in studies compared against another copy, an unresolved V gene accounts for under half, and the cause of the remainder is not known. The sample yields 700,000 or so clones; approximately 83% were counted once. Together, the top ten hold more than 0.01% of the sample.

The data were taken from a study of shared T cell receptors in the human thymus (dated by TCRdb to about 2021). Study-wide context: The study investigated the way shared, self-reactive T-cell receptor alpha chains are produced in the human thymus.

The same specimen was also included in a second study, on human thymus T cells. The second paper further reports: Donors were immunologically healthy infants undergoing open corrective cardiac surgery for congenital heart defects in Finland. The thymus tissue came from surgical resects taken out during corrective cardiac surgery. Usage of V and J gene segments appeared to be biased in both the thymic and the peripheral blood repertoires. The related research reported highly overlapping thymic TCR repertoires among unrelated individuals. The study described the TCR alpha and beta repertoires in about eight infant thymus samples and a few matching peripheral blood samples. The infant donors were about 7 to 244 days old, and the cohort included several males and two females. Thymocytes were mechanically released from the tissue and were stored as pellets of about 9.5-33 million cells at -70 degrees C. A QIAsymphony instrument was used to extract genomic DNA from frozen cell pellets. The immunoSEQ multiplex PCR assay was used to amplify the TCRB and TCRAD loci from a standardized quantity of quality-controlled genomic DNA. The amplicons spanned the V(D)J region and were long enough to cover the CDR3 and allow V and J genes to be identified. The amplicons were sequenced on an Illumina platform via the commercial immunoSEQ service. Primer bias and sequencing errors were corrected as previously described, and TCRAD and TCRB were defined on the basis of the IMGT database. The repertoires were analysed using immunoSEQ Analyzer 3.0 and VDJTools for basic statistics, V/J segment usage, diversity estimates, rarefaction and pairwise overlap. To estimate diversity, the Chao1, ChaoE, Efron-Thisted, Shannon and inverse Simpson indices were applied, and diversity was also estimated on datasets down-sampled to the smallest sample. Repertoire overlap was determined by strict matching of CDR3 nucleotide sequence, V gene and J gene, and Jaccard-based multidimensional scaling clustering was applied. On average, thymus samples gave around 810,000 unique TCRB clonotypes, whereas blood samples gave around 80,000.

The specimen sequenced was thymocytes. The TCR originated in a girl in the first two years of life with a congenital heart defect. Donor details come from another sample of the same person, matched by shared clones. The chain employs TRBV12-5 and TRBJ1-4; the D region possibly corresponds to TRBD1 (6 bases align). The CDR3 region reads CASGLVPPNKGEVLVTTNEKLFF. The nucleotide sequence reads as follows: TGTGCTAGTGGTTTGGTACCCCCCAACAAGGGGGAAGTTCTCGTTACAACTAATGAAAAACTGTTTTTT.